This T cell receptor beta chain is from a study of blood T cells in healthy people across ages. The authors ran a second PCR of about 6 to 11 cycles using a sample-barcoded 5' primer and a J-beta primer mix. TCRdb independently ran MiXCR on the 5' RACE reads; one entry per CDR3 protein. The sample records about 1.4 million distinct CDR3 sequences, approximately 59% being singletons. The sample providers were healthy Caucasian people from Russia, aged roughly 6 to 90. The clonotype was recovered from a man aged 18 to 30 in good health. Sample: blood.

CDR3 DNA sequence: TGTGCCAGCAGCGTAGGGGCAGGGATGACTTTCTTT. It codes for CASSVGAGMTFF. J is TRBJ1-1 and V is TRBV9; D may be TRBD1 (5 bases). The length of the CDR3 is 12 residues. V lost 0 bases, J lost 12 bases, and 12 bases lay in between. Per germline, CDR1 SGDLS and CDR2 YYNGEE.